The next 30 T cell receptor beta chains were all read from a single sample in a study of cytomegalovirus exposure and HLA in healthy donors. TCRdb's table, derived via immunoSEQ multiplex PCR, lists solely in-frame clones and lacks some. The data hold about 200,000 clones, with 75% to 85% observed a single time. The sample consisted of PBMCs. The receptor source for this set is a woman aged 30 to 39 in good health and CMV-seropositive.

CDR3 DNA sequence: TGTGCCAGCAGGATAAGCGGGGGGTATATATCCGACTATGGCTACACCTTC. Protein: CASRISGGYISDYGYTF. The chain recombines TRBV7-9 with TRBJ1-2; tentative D call: TRBD1 (5 bases). Between the trimmed V and J ends, which lost 6 bases and 3 bases, there was a span of 23 bases. Per germline, CDR1 SEHNR and CDR2 FQNEAQ (reference sequence). The CDR3 spans 17 residues.

This chain joins TRBV6-5 and TRBJ2-3; perhaps TRBD1 as D (5 bases). Germline V CDR1 and CDR2: MNHEY, SVGAGI. The V end was cut by 4 bases, the J end by 4 bases, with 15 bases between. The CDR3 totals 15 residues. The CDR3 region has the DNA TGTGCCAGCAGTTCCCCAGGGAAGTATGCAGATACGCAGTATTTT. It encodes CASSSPGKYADTQYF.

This clone was counted only a few times. CDR3 sequence reads: CASSLAVHEQYF. In DNA, the CDR3 is TGTGCCAGCAGCTTGGCTGTACACGAGCAGTACTTC. V is TRBV11-2 and J is TRBJ2-7, with D unresolved. V was shortened by 3 bases and J by 5 bases, with 8 bases between the two germline ends. Germline V CDR1 and CDR2: SGHAT, FQNNGV. This CDR3 comprises 12 residues.

V gene TRBV28 combines with J gene TRBJ1-2; possibly TRBD1 for D (6 bases). V lost 7 bases to trimming and J lost 7 bases, with 22 bases between them. CDR1 is MDHEN, CDR2 SYDVKM, per germline. The CDR3 is 15 residues long. CDR3 protein: CASNPSGATAPGYTF. Written as DNA, the CDR3 is TGTGCCAGCAATCCCTCAGGGGCCACCGCTCCTGGCTACACCTTC.

The chain combines TRBV28 with TRBJ2-7; TRBD1 agrees at 12 bases. Germline V gene lookup returns CDR1 MDHEN and CDR2 SYDVKM. Trimming took 5 bases from V and 6 from J; bases not matched to a gene: 8. The CDR3 extends over 15 amino acids. DNA for the CDR3: TGTGCCAGCAGTGGACCCGGGACAGGGGGCGGCGAGCAGTACTTC. Translating it yields CASSGPGTGGGEQYF.

This chain connects TRBV5-6 to TRBJ2-3; possibly TRBD2 for D (5 bases). In germline, CDR1 is SGHDT, CDR2 YYEEEE. The CDR3 is 15 amino acids. The V and J ends lost 2 bases and 2 bases respectively, with 12 bases between them. The CDR3 sequence is CASSFPGGPTDTQYF. CDR3 nucleotides: TGTGCCAGCAGCTTCCCAGGAGGCCCCACAGATACGCAGTATTTT.

As for this clone: At the DNA level, this CDR3 is encoded by other sequences in the same sample as well. This rearrangement joins TRBV28 to TRBJ2-2; TRBD1 matches at 7 bases. Germline CDR1 reads MDHEN; CDR2 reads SYDVKM. The length of the CDR3 is 16 residues. J lost 5 bases, V lost 5 bases, and 11 bases had no gene match. The CDR3 spells CASSPLGAGGTGELFF. For the CDR3, the DNA is TGTGCCAGCAGTCCCCTCGGGGCAGGGGGAACCGGGGAGCTGTTTTTT.

V gene TRBV7-9 combines with J gene TRBJ2-1, with 8 nucleotides matching TRBD2. J gave up 5 bases and V 5 bases, and 14 bases lay outside the gene matches. The CDR3 has 17 amino acids. The germline V gene has CDR1 SEHNR and CDR2 FQNEAQ (reference sequence). The CDR3 region has the DNA TGTGCCAGCAGCAGACGAATGACTAGCGAAGGAAACAATGAGCAGTTCTTC. Encoded protein: CASSRRMTSEGNNEQFF.

This rearrangement joins TRBV6-5 to TRBJ2-1; TRBD2 might be the D (6 bases). Trimming shortened V by 5 bases and J by 7 bases, and 12 bases separated the two germline ends. Germline assignment: CDR1 MNHEY and CDR2 SVGAGI. This CDR3 spans 13 amino acids. CDR3 sequence reads: CASSLPGGNEQFF. The CDR3 nucleotides are TGTGCCAGCAGTCTCCCAGGAGGGAATGAGCAGTTCTTC.

A remark on this clone: One junction end disagrees with the germline gene, perhaps due to a read error. This chain connects TRBV14 to TRBJ2-1, with 9 bases lining up with TRBD1. The CDR3 sequence is 12 residues long. Looked up from germline, CDR1 is SGHDN and CDR2 is FVKESK. The CDR3 loop reads CASSRSGTGWVF. In DNA, the CDR3 is TGTGCCAGCAGCCGTTCCGGGACAGGGTGGGTCTTC.

This clone was found a few times. The rearrangement uses TRBV2 and TRBJ1-5; D is unresolved. Germline loops: CDR1 SNHLY, CDR2 FYNNEI. Trimming pared 0 bases from V and 4 bases from J, leaving 13 bases between. CDR3 length: 16 amino acids. For the CDR3, the DNA is TGTGCCAGCAGTGAAGCCTCCCTACCTAGGAATCAGCCCCAGCATTTT. Protein product: CASSEASLPRNQPQHF.

This clone was observed a single time. V usage is TRBV5-6 and J usage is TRBJ1-1; D remains unclear. The CDR3 is 11 amino acids. The germline V gene encodes CDR1 SGHDT and CDR2 YYEEEE. V was pared by 0 bases and J by 11 bases, with 8 bases between. CDR3 nucleotides: TGTGCCAGCAGCTTGGGTACAAACGCTTTCTTT. This codes for CASSLGTNAFF.

The V call is TRBV19, the J call TRBJ2-7; perhaps TRBD2 as D (6 bases). V lost 5 bases and J 4 bases, leaving 18 bases between the germline ends. Germline V gene lookup returns CDR1 LNHDA and CDR2 SQIVND (reference sequence). CDR3 length: 15 amino acids. CDR3 residues: CASSWSRSGGYEQYF. The CDR3 nucleotides read TGTGCCAGTAGTTGGTCCCGGTCAGGAGGGTACGAGCAGTACTTC.

The J gene is TRBJ1-5, the V gene TRBV6-6; D gene ambiguous. The CDR3 is 14 residues long. With 4 bases removed from V and 0 bases from J, the gap between germline ends came to 7 bases. The germline CDR1 and CDR2 sequences are MNHNY and SVGAGI (reference sequence). The CDR3 nucleotides are TGTGCCAGCAGTTTTAGATATAGCAATCAGCCCCAGCATTTT. Translation gives CASSFRYSNQPQHF.

The V gene is TRBV7-2, the J gene TRBJ2-1; the D gene is possibly TRBD2 (5 bases). With 5 bases removed from V and 6 bases from J, the gap between germline ends came to 17 bases. Germline assignment: CDR1 SGHTA and CDR2 FQGNSA. The CDR3 length is 15 residues. The CDR3: CASSPISGSSNEQFF. The CDR3, as DNA: TGTGCCAGCAGCCCCATTTCGGGATCTTCCAATGAGCAGTTCTTC.

This sequence joins TRBV2 and TRBJ2-1; 8 bases line up with TRBD2. After removal of 5 bases from V and 0 bases from J, the junction contained 0 bases not matched to a gene. Germline V gene data show CDR1 as SNHLY and CDR2 as FYNNEI. CDR3 length equals 14 residues. The CDR3, as DNA: TGTGCCAGCAGTAGCGGGAGCTCCTACAATGAGCAGTTCTTC. It specifies CASSSGSSYNEQFF. The complete variable domain, with remaining parts taken from reference TRBV2 and TRBJ2-1, reads EPEVTQTPSHQVTQMGQEVILRCVPISNHLYFYWYRQILGQKVEFLVSFYNNEISEKSEIFDDQFSVERPDGSNFTLKIRSTKLEDSAMYFCASSSGSSYNEQFFGPGTRLTVL.

This chain joins TRBV27 and TRBJ2-2; weak D call: TRBD1 (5 bases). V lost 1 base and J 5 bases, leaving 14 bases between the germline ends. Germline CDR1 MNHEY, CDR2 SMNVEV (reference sequence). The CDR3 runs 16 residues. The CDR3 DNA reads TGTGCCAGCAGTTTATATAGGGGATGGAGTACCGGGGAGCTGTTTTTT. It translates to CASSLYRGWSTGELFF.

The V and J genes are TRBV9 and TRBJ2-6; D is undetermined. The germline CDR1 and CDR2 sequences are SGDLS and YYNGEE. The V end was cut by 4 bases, the J end by 0 bases, with 11 bases between. The CDR3 is made up of 16 amino acids. DNA of the CDR3: TGTGCCAGCAGCTTGTCCCGAGGCTCTGGGGCCAACGTCCTGACTTTC. It yields the protein CASSLSRGSGANVLTF.

As regards this clone: Other nucleotide sequences in the sample specify the same CDR3. The J gene is TRBJ1-1, the V gene TRBV6-5; no clear D. The CDR3 runs 13 residues. Germline loops: CDR1 MNHEY, CDR2 SVGAGI. V lost 0 bases, J lost 1 base, and 3 bases lay in between. As DNA, the CDR3 is TGTGCCAGCAGTTACTCGCGGAACACTGAAGCTTTCTTT. The encoded protein is CASSYSRNTEAFF.

This clone was found once. The chain links TRBV5-1 to TRBJ1-4; 8 nucleotides agree with TRBD1. Germline CDR1 SGHRS, CDR2 YFSETQ. The CDR3 is 14 residues long. V shed 2 bases, J shed 8 bases, and the junction held 5 bases outside the gene matches. CDR3 DNA: TGCGCCAGCAGCTTCGACAGGGGCGGAGAAAAACTGTTTTTT. It yields the protein CASSFDRGGEKLFF.

V usage is TRBV9 and J usage is TRBJ1-1, with TRBD1 identical over 11 bases. Germline trimming cut 3 bases from V and 4 bases from J; bases unmatched to any gene: 5. This CDR3 is 15 amino acids long. Germline V gene sequence: CDR1 SGDLS, CDR2 YYNGEE. Here the CDR3 DNA reads TGTGCCAGCAGCGAGGGGACAGGGGGGACCACTGAAGCTTTCTTT. It yields the protein CASSEGTGGTTEAFF.

The rearrangement joins TRBV18 to TRBJ2-1; D possibly corresponds to TRBD2 (6 bases). This CDR3 spans 16 amino acids. V dropped 1 base and J dropped 5 bases, with 15 bases sitting between them. CDR1 and CDR2 from the germline V gene are KGHSH and LQKENI. CDR3 coding DNA: TGTGCCAGCTCACCACGTGGGCGGGGCGGTAACAATGAGCAGTTCTTC. It specifies CASSPRGRGGNNEQFF.

The chain recombines TRBV29-1 with TRBJ1-2; D is possibly TRBD1 (6 bases). The CDR3 has 11 amino acids. The germline gives CDR1 SQVTM, CDR2 ANQGSEA. The V gene lost 7 bases and the J gene lost 6 bases, with 12 bases spanning the gap. CDR3 sequence (DNA): TGCAGCGCCAACTCAGGGGATGGCTACACCTTC. This codes for CSANSGDGYTF.

This sequence joins TRBV27 and TRBJ1-3; D remains unclear. There are 12 residues in the CDR3. Trimming stripped 2 bases from V and 7 bases from J, with 6 bases between. Germline V gene sequence: CDR1 MNHEY, CDR2 SMNVEV (reference sequence). The CDR3 DNA sequence: TGTGCCAGCAGTTTACCCGGGAACACCATATATTTT. Its translation: CASSLPGNTIYF.

The J gene is TRBJ2-1, the V gene TRBV5-6; 14 bases fit TRBD2. The CDR3 totals 15 residues. In germline, CDR1 is SGHDT, CDR2 YYEEEE. J lost 9 bases, V lost 0 bases, and 2 bases had no gene match. The CDR3 here is CASSLATSGRGEQFF. The CDR3 nucleotides are TGTGCCAGCAGCTTGGCGACTAGCGGGAGGGGTGAGCAGTTCTTC.

This rearrangement joins TRBV2 to TRBJ2-1; D possibly corresponds to TRBD2 (6 bases). The CDR3 sequence is 13 residues long. The germline V and J ends were trimmed by 5 bases and 10 bases, with 15 bases remaining between them. Germline V CDR1 and CDR2: SNHLY, FYNNEI. The CDR3 sequence: CASSWDSSGEQFF. CDR3 sequence (DNA): TGTGCCAGCAGTTGGGACTCCTCAGGGGAGCAGTTCTTC. Supplemented by reference TRBV2 and TRBJ2-1, the full variable domain reads EPEVTQTPSHQVTQMGQEVILRCVPISNHLYFYWYRQILGQKVEFLVSFYNNEISEKSEIFDDQFSVERPDGSNFTLKIRSTKLEDSAMYFCASSWDSSGEQFFGPGTRLTVL.

This clone was picked up a small number of times. The genes are TRBV28 and TRBJ2-7; D unresolved. V was pared by 7 bases and J by 2 bases, with 12 bases between. The CDR3 covers 13 residues. Germline assignment: CDR1 MDHEN and CDR2 SYDVKM. The DNA of the CDR3 is TGTGCCAGCACTCAGCGACCTCCCTACGAGCAGTACTTC. Residues: CASTQRPPYEQYF.

The chain recombines TRBV2 with TRBJ2-5; perhaps TRBD2 as D (5 bases). CDR3 size: 15 residues. Germline V gene data show CDR1 as SNHLY and CDR2 as FYNNEI. The V and J ends lost 8 bases and 2 bases respectively, with 18 bases between them. The CDR3 is CASLSSNSGQETQYF. The DNA of the CDR3 is TGTGCCAGCCTTTCTTCAAACTCGGGGCAAGAGACCCAGTACTTC.

The sample holds a few counts of this clone. This chain links TRBV6-1 with TRBJ1-2, with 7 bases matching TRBD1. CDR1 is MNHNS, CDR2 SASEGT, per germline. The CDR3 spans 13 residues. V shed 7 bases, J shed 5 bases, and the junction held 7 bases outside the gene matches. CDR3 nucleotides: TGTGCCAGCACGGGCTCAGGGGGATATGGCTACACCTTC. This translates into CASTGSGGYGYTF.

This clone was observed a handful of times. The rearrangement links TRBV28 to TRBJ1-5; 7 bases fit TRBD1. Germline V lookup: CDR1 MDHEN, CDR2 SYDVKM. This CDR3 is built from 17 residues. With 7 bases clipped from V and 5 bases from J, the junction kept 17 bases outside the gene matches. The CDR3 nucleotides are TGTGCCAGCAACCCAGGGCCGGGACAGCGGCACTATCAGCCCCAGCATTTT. This encodes CASNPGPGQRHYQPQHF.